These 10 T cell receptor beta chains share one sample of origin, sequenced in a study of immune heterogeneity within non-small cell lung tumors. Template material for each sample was 450 to 750 ng of bulk tumor genomic DNA. Surgery yielded several widely spaced biopsies per primary tumor. Samples came from untreated patients having curative surgery for newly diagnosed non-small cell lung cancer. TCR beta CDR3 was amplified by multiplex PCR, first round 10 to 11 cycles, 32 V and 13 J primers. In TCRdb, the multiplex PCR reads were re-called with MiXCR into one record per CDR3 protein. Of some 10,000 distinct CDR3 sequences listed, roughly 27% were seen once; the top ten hold under 15%. Sequencing was carried out using lung tumor tissue. These receptor sequences come from a man aged 45-65 years with non-small cell lung cancer.

This clonotype was seen a handful of times. The V and J genes are TRBV20-1 and TRBJ2-5; D remains unclear. The germline CDR1 and CDR2 sequences are DFQATT and SNEGSKA (reference sequence). Trimming left V 4 bases short and J 3 bases short, with 18 bases between. The CDR3 extends over 15 amino acids. The CDR3 DNA sequence: TGCAGTGCTATTAGTTTTTTCTCCAAGAAAGAGACCCAGTACTTC. This encodes CSAISFFSKKETQYF.

This clonotype has at least ten counts. J is TRBJ2-5 and V is TRBV20-1; D is unresolved. V was cut by 0 bases and J by 3 bases, with 14 bases left in between. The CDR3 runs 15 residues. Looked up from germline, CDR1 is DFQATT and CDR2 is SNEGSKA (reference sequence). CDR3 nucleotides: TGCAGTGCTAGAGAACTTAAGAGTTCCAAAGAGACCCAGTACTTC. Translated: CSARELKSSKETQYF.

A note on this clonotype: Given a much more abundant clone one base away, this may be a read error. This chain uses TRBV27 with TRBJ2-1, with unresolved D. The CDR3 extends over 14 amino acids. Germline CDR1 is MNHEY and CDR2 is SMNVEV (reference sequence). The CDR3 sequence is CASSLGGTYNEKFF. DNA of the CDR3: TGTGCCAGCAGTTTAGGTGGCACCTACAATGAGAAGTTCTTC.

The table lists this clonotype with a few counts. A much larger clone lies a single base off, so this may be a read error. CDR3 amino acids: CAGSAQPSDTQYF. CDR3 DNA sequence: TGTGCCGGCAGCGCCCAGCCGTCAGATACGCAGTATTTT. V usage is TRBV7-3 and J usage is TRBJ2-3; D unresolved. Germline V CDR1 and CDR2: SGHTA, FQGTGA. The CDR3 is 13 residues long.

A few counts support this clonotype. This chain connects TRBV20-1 to TRBJ1-6, with TRBD1 as a possible D gene (5 bases). Per the germline V gene, CDR1 is DFQATT and CDR2 is SNEGSKA (reference sequence). V gave up 0 bases and J gave up 0 bases, with 12 bases separating them. There are 17 residues in the CDR3. The DNA for the CDR3 is TGCAGTGCTAGAGATCGGGGGGGGAGCTCCTATAATTCACCCCTCCACTTT. This gives the protein CSARDRGGSSYNSPLHF.

This clonotype was observed a few times. This chain connects TRBV15 to TRBJ2-2; D may match TRBD1 or TRBD2 (5 bases each). V was cut by 3 bases and J by 2 bases, with 16 bases left in between. Germline loops: CDR1 LNHNV, CDR2 YYDKDF (reference sequence). This CDR3 has 17 residues. The CDR3 region has the DNA TGTGCCACCAGCAGTGTCGGGGCGGACCCAAACACCGGGGAGCTGTTTTTT. Protein product: CATSSVGADPNTGELFF.

A few counts support this clonotype. The chain combines TRBV5-1 with TRBJ2-2; D unresolved. Trimming removed 4 bases from V and 0 bases from J, with 7 bases in between. There are 14 residues in the CDR3. Germline values: CDR1 SGHRS, CDR2 YFSETQ. For the CDR3, the DNA is TGCGCCAGCAGCCCCGCAGCGAACACCGGGGAGCTGTTTTTT. This gives the protein CASSPAANTGELFF. The full variable domain, with the rest looked up from reference TRBV5-1 and TRBJ2-2, is KAGVTQTPRYLIKTRGQQVTLSCSPISGHRSVSWYQQTPGQGLQFLFEYFSETQRNKGNFPGRFSGRQFSNSRSEMNVSTLELGDSALYLCASSPAANTGELFFGEGSRLTVL.

This rearrangement joins TRBV10-2 to TRBJ2-6; D is possibly TRBD2 (5 bases). The CDR3 has 16 residues. V was trimmed by 9 bases and J by 0 bases, leaving 15 bases between them. CDR1 and CDR2 (germline): WSHSY, SAAADI. This CDR3 is CASPGSGNSGANVLTF. The CDR3 coding sequence is TGCGCCAGTCCGGGGTCGGGAAACTCTGGGGCCAACGTCCTGACTTTC.

The CDR3 spells CASRRRLNEKLFF. CDR3 nucleotide sequence: TGTGCCAGTAGGAGACGGCTTAATGAAAAACTGTTTTTT. This rearrangement joins TRBV19 to TRBJ1-4; no clear D. Per germline, CDR1 LNHDA and CDR2 SQIVND (reference sequence). This CDR3 has 13 residues. V was shortened by 6 bases and J by 4 bases, with 9 bases between the two germline ends.

The V call is TRBV5-8, the J call TRBJ2-3; 9 bases are shared with TRBD2. The V gene end was trimmed by 0 bases and the J gene end by 3 bases; junction bases not matched to a gene: 5. CDR1 is SGHTS, CDR2 YDEGEE, per germline. CDR3 length: 16 residues. The chain's CDR3 is CASSLAGLALTDTQYF. CDR3 in DNA: TGTGCCAGCAGCTTGGCCGGACTAGCGCTGACAGATACGCAGTATTTT.